The rows below give T cell receptor beta chains drawn from one sample of a study of blood T cell repertoires in COVID-19. This table comes from immunoSEQ multiplex PCR, and its TCRdb copy is limited to in-frame clones, with some not included. Found here are 100,000 to 150,000 clones, approximately 86% of them singletons; the top ten hold 2% to 2.5%. The sequencing input was PBMCs or T cells enriched from blood (not recorded which). These TCRs come from a woman aged 45-60 years who had recovered from COVID-19. Each CDR3 is given with its conserved first and last residue. A D gene is named only where the DNA matches it firmly. Some rows mark clone size as missing; the rest say once, few, many or name a class of expanded clone.

j_call clone_size v_call cdr3_length d_call cdr3_nt cdr3_aa
TRBJ2-7 NA TRBV3-1/TRBV3-2 16 TRBD2 TGTGCCAGCAGCGATATTAGCGGGGGGAGCTCCTACGAGCAGTACTTC CASSDISGGSSYEQYF
TRBJ2-3 NA TRBV7-8 21 NA TGTGCCAGCAGCTTAAGACCGCCGGGGGTAATTTCTAGGCAGAGCACAGATACGCAGTATTTT CASSLRPPGVISRQSTDTQYF
TRBJ1-5 NA TRBV2 14 NA TGTGCCAGCAGAAGCAGGGGCAACAATCAGCCCCAGCATTTT CASRSRGNNQPQHF
TRBJ1-6 NA TRBV19 17 NA TGTGCCAGTAAAGTCTACAAAGGGAGCTCCTATAATTCACCCCTCCACTTT CASKVYKGSSYNSPLHF
TRBJ1-4 NA TRBV27 12 NA TGTGCCAGCAGACGTGAGGGTGAAAAACTGTTTTTT CASRREGEKLFF
TRBJ1-1 NA TRBV3-1/TRBV3-2 14 NA TGTGCCAGCAGCCCAGGGTCCCTGGGCGCTGAAGCTTTCTTT CASSPGSLGAEAFF
TRBJ2-2 NA TRBV19 16 TRBD2 TGTGCCAGTAGAGGGGTTTGGGGGAGGGACACCGGGGAGCTGTTTTTT CASRGVWGRDTGELFF
TRBJ2-7 NA TRBV5-1 13 NA TGCGCCAGCACGGGTGAGGTACCCTACGAGCAGTACTTC CASTGEVPYEQYF
TRBJ1-1 few TRBV4-1 15 TRBD1 TGCGCCAGCAGCCTTAGACAGGGCATGAACACTGAAGCTTTCTTT CASSLRQGMNTEAFF
TRBJ1-5 NA TRBV5-6 14 TRBD1 TGTGCCAGCAGCCAGGGGGGATCCTTAGGGCCCCAGCATTTT CASSQGGSLGPQHF
TRBJ1-5 NA TRBV16 15 NA TGTGCCAGCAGCCAATCCTCGGACAGATATCAGCCCCAGCATTTT CASSQSSDRYQPQHF
TRBJ2-7 NA TRBV19 15 NA TGTGCCAGTAGTCCGGGAGGGGGCGGACCCTACGAGCAGTACTTC CASSPGGGGPYEQYF
TRBJ2-2 NA TRBV5-1 14 NA TGCGCCAGCAGCTTGGGACAGCAAACCGGGGAGCTGTTTTTT CASSLGQQTGELFF
TRBJ1-5 NA TRBV19 16 NA TGTGCCAGTAGTATAGCCCAGGGACATAGCAATCAGCCCCAGCATTTT CASSIAQGHSNQPQHF
TRBJ1-2 NA TRBV30 13 TRBD1 TGTGCCTGGGTGGGGACAGGAACATATGGCTACACCTTC CAWVGTGTYGYTF
TRBJ1-1 NA TRBV19 15 NA TGTGCCAGTAGTATAGTTGGGGAGACGAACACTGAAGCTTTCTTT CASSIVGETNTEAFF
TRBJ2-2 few TRBV6-4 14 NA TGTGCCAGCAGTGACTCTTCGGGATCCGGGGAGCTGTTTTTT CASSDSSGSGELFF
TRBJ2-5 NA TRBV7-2 15 NA TGTGCCAGCAGTCCAGCGGGCGCCGCCCAAGAGACCCAGTACTTC CASSPAGAAQETQYF
TRBJ1-4 NA TRBV6-6 15 NA TGTGCCAGCAGTTACCCAAGGGGTCCCAATGAAAAACTGTTTTTT CASSYPRGPNEKLFF
TRBJ2-5 NA TRBV5-1 14 TRBD1 TGCGCCAGCAGCCCCCTTGGACAGGGGGGAACCCAGTACTTC CASSPLGQGGTQYF
TRBJ1-6 once TRBV3-1/TRBV3-2 14 TRBD1 TGTGCCAGCAGCCAAGGACAGGGGGTTTCACCCCTCCACTTT CASSQGQGVSPLHF
TRBJ1-4 few TRBV19 13 NA TGTGCCAGCCCGTGGACAGATAATGAAAAACTGTTTTTT CASPWTDNEKLFF
TRBJ1-4 NA TRBV13 14 NA TGTGCCAGCAGCTTAGGGCCAGGGAATGAAAAACTGTTTTTT CASSLGPGNEKLFF
TRBJ2-3 NA TRBV7-9 15 NA TGTGCCAGCAGCCTTACTAGCTCTGGAGCAGATACGCAGTATTTT CASSLTSSGADTQYF
TRBJ1-6 NA TRBV14 16 NA TGTGCCAGCAGCCTAACAAACACGGGGTTTAATTCACCCCTCCACTTT CASSLTNTGFNSPLHF
TRBJ2-7 NA TRBV19 11 NA TGTGCCAGTAGTATAGTCCTTCGGTGGTACTTC CASSIVLRWYF
TRBJ2-5 NA TRBV4-1 13 NA TGCGCCAGCAGCCCAGGGGAGTCAGAGACCCAGTACTTC CASSPGESETQYF